A single sample is the source of the 3 T cell receptor beta chains below, sequenced in a study of regulatory T cells in long-lasting Graves disease. The time point denotes: persistent/refractory GD, antithyroid drugs over 5 years with positive TRAb. Extracted PBMC RNA gave rise to the TCR library. TCR beta libraries were built with iRepertoire HTBI primers and Arm-PCR of CDR3 regions. TCRdb re-derived calls from the multiplex PCR reads in MiXCR, one entry per CDR3 protein. This table holds approximately 380,000 distinct CDR3 sequences, around 20% found once. This sample comprised peripheral blood mononuclear cells (PBMCs), obtained when the disease was refractory, from a patient treated with antithyroid drugs. The receptors stem from a female donor with Graves disease.

Many counts were recorded for this clonotype. This chain links TRBV19 with TRBJ1-1; the D is unclear. The germline V gene encodes CDR1 LNHDA and CDR2 SQIVND (reference sequence). V dropped 4 bases and J dropped 1 base, with 7 bases sitting between them. This CDR3 spans 13 amino acids. The CDR3 region has the DNA TGTGCCAGTAGTAGGACGTGGAACACTGAAGCTTTCTTT. This encodes CASSRTWNTEAFF.

This clonotype was observed many times. The chain recombines TRBV28 with TRBJ2-2, with D perhaps matching TRBD2 (5 bases). Germline V gene lookup returns CDR1 MDHEN and CDR2 SYDVKM. CDR3 length: 13 amino acids. Between the trimmed V and J ends, which lost 10 bases and 4 bases, there was a span of 13 bases. CDR3 protein: CATTLGSTGELFF. The CDR3 DNA is TGTGCCACCACCTTAGGGAGCACCGGGGAGCTGTTTTTT.

This sequence joins TRBV7-6 and TRBJ2-7; 8 bases line up with TRBD2. Germline V lookup: CDR1 SGHVS, CDR2 FNYEAQ. V dropped 0 bases and J dropped 5; count of bases not matched to a gene: 9. CDR3 size: 16 residues. The DNA of the CDR3 is TGTGCCAGCAGCTTAGCAGAGGGACTAGGGGTCAACGAGCAGTACTTC. Translated, it gives CASSLAEGLGVNEQYF.